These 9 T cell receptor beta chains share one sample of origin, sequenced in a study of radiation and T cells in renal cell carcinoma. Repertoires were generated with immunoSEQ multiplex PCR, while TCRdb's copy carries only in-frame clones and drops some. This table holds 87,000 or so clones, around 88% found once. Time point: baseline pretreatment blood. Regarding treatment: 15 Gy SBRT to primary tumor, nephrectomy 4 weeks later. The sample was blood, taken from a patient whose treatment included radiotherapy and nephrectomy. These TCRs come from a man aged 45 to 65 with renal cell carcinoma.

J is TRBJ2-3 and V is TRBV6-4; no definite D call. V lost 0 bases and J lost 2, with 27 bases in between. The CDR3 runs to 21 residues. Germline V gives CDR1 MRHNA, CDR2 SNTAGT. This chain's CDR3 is CASSDSKGFCVEFLATDTQYF. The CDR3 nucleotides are TGTGCCAGCAGTGACTCGAAAGGCTTTTGTGTGGAGTTTTTGGCCACAGATACGCAGTATTTT.

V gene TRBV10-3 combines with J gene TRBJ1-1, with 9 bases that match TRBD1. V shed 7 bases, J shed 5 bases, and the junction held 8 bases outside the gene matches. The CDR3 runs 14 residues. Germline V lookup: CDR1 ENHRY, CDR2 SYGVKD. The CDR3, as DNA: TGTGCCATCACCACAGGGGGCAGGGGGACTGAAGCTTTCTTT. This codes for CAITTGGRGTEAFF.

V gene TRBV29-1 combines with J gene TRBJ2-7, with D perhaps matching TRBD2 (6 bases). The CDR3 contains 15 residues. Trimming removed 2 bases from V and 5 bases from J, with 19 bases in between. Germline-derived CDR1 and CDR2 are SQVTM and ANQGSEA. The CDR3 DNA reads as TGCAGCGTTGAACTCCGGCCGGGGGATGGTGACGAGCAGTACTTC. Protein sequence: CSVELRPGDGDEQYF.

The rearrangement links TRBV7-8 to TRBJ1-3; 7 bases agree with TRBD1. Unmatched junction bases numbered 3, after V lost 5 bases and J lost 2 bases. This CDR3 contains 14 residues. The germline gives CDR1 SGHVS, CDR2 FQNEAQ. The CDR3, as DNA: TGTGCCAGCAGCCTCAGGGGGACTGGAAACACCATATATTTT. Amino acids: CASSLRGTGNTIYF.

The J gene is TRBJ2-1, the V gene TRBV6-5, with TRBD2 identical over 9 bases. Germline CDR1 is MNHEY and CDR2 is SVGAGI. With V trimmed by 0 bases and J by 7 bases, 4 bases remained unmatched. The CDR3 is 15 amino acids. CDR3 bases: TGTGCCAGCAGTTACTCGCGGACTAGCGATAATGAGCAGTTCTTC. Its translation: CASSYSRTSDNEQFF.

The CDR3 DNA is TGTGCCAGCAGCTTAGGGACGCCCAGAGGCTACACCTTC. Its protein product is CASSLGTPRGYTF. J is TRBJ1-2 and V is TRBV7-9; unclear D gene. Trimming removed 1 base at V and 8 bases at J, with 11 bases between. The length of the CDR3 is 13 residues. From germline, CDR1 is SEHNR and CDR2 FQNEAQ (reference sequence).

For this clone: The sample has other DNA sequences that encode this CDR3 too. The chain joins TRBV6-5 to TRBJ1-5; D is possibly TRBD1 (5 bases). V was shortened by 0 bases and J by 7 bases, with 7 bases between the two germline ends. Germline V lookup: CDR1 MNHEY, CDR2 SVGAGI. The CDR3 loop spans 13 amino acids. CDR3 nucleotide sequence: TGTGCCAGCAGTTACTCAACAGGACAGCCCCAGCATTTT. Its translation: CASSYSTGQPQHF.

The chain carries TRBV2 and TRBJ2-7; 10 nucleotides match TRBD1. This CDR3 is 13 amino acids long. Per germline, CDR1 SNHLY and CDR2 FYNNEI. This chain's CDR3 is CATSRTGGYEQYF. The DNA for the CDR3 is TGTGCGACCTCTAGGACAGGGGGTTACGAGCAGTACTTC.

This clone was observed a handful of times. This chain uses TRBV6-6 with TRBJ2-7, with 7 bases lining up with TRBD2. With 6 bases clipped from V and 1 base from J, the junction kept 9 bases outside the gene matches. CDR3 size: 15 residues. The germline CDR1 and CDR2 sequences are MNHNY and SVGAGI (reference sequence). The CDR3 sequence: CASRMGGSESYEQYF. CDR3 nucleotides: TGTGCCAGCAGAATGGGCGGGAGTGAGTCCTACGAGCAGTACTTC.